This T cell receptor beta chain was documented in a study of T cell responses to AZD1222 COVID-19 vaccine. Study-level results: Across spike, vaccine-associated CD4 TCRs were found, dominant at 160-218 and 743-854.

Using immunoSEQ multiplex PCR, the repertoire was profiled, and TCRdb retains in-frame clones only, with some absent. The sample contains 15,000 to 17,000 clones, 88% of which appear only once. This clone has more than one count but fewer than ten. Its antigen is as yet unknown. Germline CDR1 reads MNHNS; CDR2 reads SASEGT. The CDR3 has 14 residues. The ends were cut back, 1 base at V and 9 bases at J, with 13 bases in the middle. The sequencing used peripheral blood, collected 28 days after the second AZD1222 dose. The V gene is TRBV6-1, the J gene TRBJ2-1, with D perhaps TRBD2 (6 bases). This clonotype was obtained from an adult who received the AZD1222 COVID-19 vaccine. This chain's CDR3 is CASSEGTIFPEQFF. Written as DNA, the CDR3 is TGTGCCAGCAGTGAAGGGACTATCTTTCCTGAGCAGTTCTTC.